These T cell receptor beta chains were read from a single sample in a study of Tregs in tolerant kidney transplant recipients. Measured with immunoSEQ multiplex PCR; TCRdb has only the in-frame clones, and not every one. The sample comprises approximately 60,000 clones, more than 75% of which are singletons, and roughly 4% rests with the top ten. Specimen: CD4+ T cells from blood (PBMCs), collected 6 months after the transplant. Every receptor here comes from a human patient who received a combined kidney and bone marrow transplant. Part of the T cells may come from the graft donor. Both conserved end residues are part of each CDR3. The order of the fields is D gene, J gene, clone size, V gene, CDR3 protein, CDR3 DNA. A D gene is named only where the DNA matches it firmly. The size field is filled for only some rows; it gives once, few, many or a size class.

TRBD1 | TRBJ1-1 | . | TRBV6-5 | CASSLRQGGEAFF | TGTGCCAGCAGTCTTCGACAGGGTGGGGAAGCTTTCTTT
. | TRBJ1-3 | . | TRBV4-1 | CASSQAGGDSGNTIYF | TGCGCCAGCAGCCAAGCCGGGGGGGACTCTGGAAACACCATATATTTT
TRBD1 | TRBJ1-2 | . | TRBV7-9 | CASSYGQGYGYTF | TGTGCCAGCAGCTACGGACAGGGCTATGGCTACACCTTC
. | TRBJ1-3 | . | TRBV30 | CAWNGYGNTIYF | TGTGCCTGGAACGGGTATGGAAACACCATATATTTT
. | TRBJ2-7 | few | TRBV19 | CASRSLRGLEQYF | TGTGCCAGTAGATCTCTCAGGGGTCTCGAGCAGTACTTC
. | TRBJ2-5 | . | TRBV30 | CAWEKRRGETQYF | TGTGCCTGGGAAAAGCGGAGAGGGGAGACCCAGTACTTC
TRBD1 | TRBJ1-2 | . | TRBV2 | CASRTGKANYGYTF | TGTGCCAGCAGGACAGGGAAAGCTAACTATGGCTACACCTTC
. | TRBJ1-2 | . | TRBV19 | CASNRQRTNYGYTF | TGTGCCAGCAACAGACAGAGAACTAACTATGGCTACACCTTC
TRBD1 | TRBJ1-2 | once | TRBV10-1 | CASSDKRQGAWGYTF | TGCGCCAGCAGTGATAAGCGACAGGGGGCTTGGGGCTACACCTTC
TRBD1 | TRBJ2-5 | . | TRBV4-3 | CASSQDIGQGVWETQYF | TGCGCCAGCAGCCAAGACATCGGGCAGGGGGTTTGGGAGACCCAGTACTTC
. | TRBJ2-5 | . | TRBV7-5 | CVRSPRTDRTWETQYF | TGTGTCAGAAGCCCACGGACAGACCGGACTTGGGAGACCCAGTACTTC
TRBD2 | TRBJ2-2 | . | TRBV7-3 | CASSLYSSSGYTGELFF | TGTGCCAGCAGCTTATACTCGTCTAGCGGATACACCGGGGAGCTGTTTTTT
. | TRBJ2-1 | once | TRBV5-1 | CASSLVIGSSNEQFF | TGCGCCAGCAGCTTGGTGATCGGGAGCTCGAATGAGCAGTTCTTC
TRBD2 | TRBJ2-1 | . | TRBV7-3 | CASSPGTSGAYNEQFF | TGTGCCAGCAGCCCCGGGACTAGCGGGGCCTACAATGAGCAGTTCTTC
. | TRBJ2-6 | . | TRBV21-1 | CASSATLAGHSGANVLTF | TGTGCCAGCAGCGCCACACTAGCGGGGCACTCTGGGGCCAACGTCCTGACTTTC
. | TRBJ1-4 | . | TRBV5-6 | CASSSRVINEKLFF | TGTGCCAGCAGCTCCAGGGTTATCAATGAAAAACTGTTTTTT
TRBD1 | TRBJ2-5 | . | TRBV10-3 | CAISESKGAQETQYF | TGTGCCATCAGTGAGAGCAAGGGGGCCCAAGAGACCCAGTACTTC
. | TRBJ1-3 | . | TRBV9 | CASSVGGNRGNTIYF | TGTGCCAGCAGCGTAGGGGGCAATAGGGGAAACACCATATATTTT
TRBD1 | TRBJ2-4 | . | TRBV4-3 | CASSQKLQGNIQYF | TGCGCCAGCAGCCAAAAGCTACAGGGGAACATTCAGTACTTC
. | TRBJ2-2 | . | TRBV4-2 | CASSPDTGELFF | TGTGCCAGCAGCCCAGACACCGGGGAGCTGTTTTTT
TRBD1 | TRBJ2-7 | once | TRBV7-2 | CASSFEDRGKDEQYF | TGTGCCAGCAGCTTTGAGGACAGGGGGAAGGACGAGCAGTACTTC
. | TRBJ2-1 | once | TRBV28 | CASSFVSVDPFF | TGTGCCAGCAGTTTTGTTTCGGTTGATCCGTTCTTC
TRBD2 | TRBJ2-7 | . | TRBV5-4 | CASSPKTSGDHEQYF | TGTGCCAGCAGCCCCAAGACTAGCGGGGACCACGAGCAGTACTTC
. | TRBJ2-2 | . | TRBV4-2 | CASSQGISGNTGELFF | TGTGCCAGCAGCCAAGGTATTAGCGGAAACACCGGGGAGCTGTTTTTT
. | TRBJ2-1 | . | TRBV30 | CAWSVSSALTSRQFF | TGTGCCTGGAGTGTATCTAGCGCCTTAACCTCCAGGCAGTTCTTC
. | TRBJ2-3 | once | TRBV6-6 | CASSYEVPTQYF | TGTGCCAGCAGTTACGAGGTGCCTACGCAGTATTTT
. | TRBJ2-7 | . | TRBV10-1 | CASSVSRLYEQYF | TGCGCCAGCAGTGTGTCTCGGTTATACGAGCAGTACTTC
. | TRBJ2-5 | . | TRBV28 | CASSTVTKTRKETQYF | TGTGCCAGCAGTACCGTTACAAAGACTAGAAAAGAGACCCAGTACTTC
. | TRBJ2-3 | . | TRBV11-2 | CASSPILASRADTQYF | TGTGCCAGCAGCCCGATACTAGCAAGTAGAGCAGATACGCAGTATTTT
TRBD1 | TRBJ2-7 | . | TRBV10-3 | CAISDTGGQGAREQYF | TGTGCCATCAGTGACACTGGAGGACAGGGGGCGAGGGAGCAGTACTTC
. | TRBJ2-3 | . | TRBV29-1 | CSVEGTTDTQYF | TGCAGCGTTGAAGGGACTACAGATACGCAGTATTTT
. | TRBJ1-2 | . | TRBV28 | CASSIRQLGYTF | TGTGCCAGCAGTATAAGACAGCTTGGCTACACCTTC
. | TRBJ1-5 | . | TRBV10-3 | CAIRDRENQPQHF | TGTGCCATCAGGGATCGGGAGAATCAGCCCCAGCATTTT
TRBD2 | TRBJ2-3 | once | TRBV4-3 | CASSPDPSGRVGDTQYF | TGCGCCAGCAGCCCCGACCCTAGCGGGAGGGTAGGAGATACGCAGTATTTT
. | TRBJ2-1 | . | TRBV7-3 | CASSLGLRSSYNEQFF | TGTGCCAGCAGCTTAGGTTTGCGGAGCTCCTACAATGAGCAGTTCTTC
. | TRBJ2-3 | . | TRBV4-3 | CASSQDLQPPAASPDTDTQYF | TGCGCCAGCAGCCAAGATCTCCAACCTCCCGCGGCCTCCCCTGACACAGATACGCAGTATTTT
TRBD2 | TRBJ2-1 | . | TRBV2 | CASRIGLAGGGEQFF | TGTGCCAGCAGAATCGGACTAGCGGGGGGGGGTGAGCAGTTCTTC
TRBD1 | TRBJ2-7 | . | TRBV7-3 | CASSPQGAEFYEQYF | TGTGCCAGCAGCCCCCAGGGGGCCGAATTCTACGAGCAGTACTTC
TRBD1 | TRBJ2-7 | . | TRBV28 | CASSLDRDRPPYEQYF | TGTGCCAGCAGTTTGGATCGGGACAGGCCCCCCTACGAGCAGTACTTC
. | TRBJ1-3 | . | TRBV4-1 | CASSQEARYSGNTIYF | TGCGCCAGCAGCCAAGAGGCCAGGTACTCTGGAAACACCATATATTTT
. | TRBJ2-3 | . | TRBV4-3 | CASSQDPTTDTQYF | TGCGCCAGCAGCCAAGATCCAACAACAGATACGCAGTATTTT
TRBD2 | TRBJ2-5 | once | TRBV19 | CASCGLAGGEETQYF | TGTGCCAGTTGTGGACTAGCGGGGGGGGAGGAGACCCAGTACTTC
. | TRBJ1-2 | . | TRBV11-2 | CASSLEQIYGYTF | TGTGCCAGCAGCTTAGAGCAGATATATGGCTACACCTTC
. | TRBJ1-4 | . | TRBV5-4 | CASSLDRFQGKLFF | TGTGCCAGCAGCCTTGACAGGTTCCAAGGAAAACTGTTTTTT
. | TRBJ1-1 | . | TRBV5-1 | CASSLDRAPNTEAFF | TGCGCCAGCAGCTTGGACAGGGCTCCGAACACTGAAGCTTTCTTT
TRBD2 | TRBJ2-1 | . | TRBV18 | CASSPRGDNEQFF | TGTGCCAGCTCCCCGCGGGGGGACAATGAGCAGTTCTTC